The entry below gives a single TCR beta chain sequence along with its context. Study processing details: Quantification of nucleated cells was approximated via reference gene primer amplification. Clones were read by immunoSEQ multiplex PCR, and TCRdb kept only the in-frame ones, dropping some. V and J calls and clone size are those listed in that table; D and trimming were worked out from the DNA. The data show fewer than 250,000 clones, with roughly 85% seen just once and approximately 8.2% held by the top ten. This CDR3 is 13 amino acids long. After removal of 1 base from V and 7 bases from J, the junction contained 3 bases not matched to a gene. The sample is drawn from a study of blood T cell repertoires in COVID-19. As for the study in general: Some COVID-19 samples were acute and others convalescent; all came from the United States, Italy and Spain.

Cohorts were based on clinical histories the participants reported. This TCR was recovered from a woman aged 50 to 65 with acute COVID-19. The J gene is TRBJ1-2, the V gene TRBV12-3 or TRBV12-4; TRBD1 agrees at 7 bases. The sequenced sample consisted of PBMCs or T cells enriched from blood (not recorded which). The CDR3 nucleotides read TGTGCCAGCAGTTTAGAGGGGGCTGTTGGCTACACCTTC. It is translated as CASSLEGAVGYTF.